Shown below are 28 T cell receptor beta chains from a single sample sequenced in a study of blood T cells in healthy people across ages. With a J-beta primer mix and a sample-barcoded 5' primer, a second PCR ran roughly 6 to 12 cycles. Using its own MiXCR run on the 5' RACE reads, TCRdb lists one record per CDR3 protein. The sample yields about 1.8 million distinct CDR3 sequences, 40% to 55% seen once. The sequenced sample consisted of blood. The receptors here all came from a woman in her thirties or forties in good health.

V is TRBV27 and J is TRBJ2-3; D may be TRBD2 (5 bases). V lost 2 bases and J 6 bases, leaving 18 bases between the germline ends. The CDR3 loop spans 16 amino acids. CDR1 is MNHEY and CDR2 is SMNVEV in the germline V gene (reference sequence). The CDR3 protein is CASSLNLAPNGDTQYF. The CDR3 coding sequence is TGTGCCAGCAGTTTAAACCTAGCTCCTAACGGGGATACGCAGTATTTT.

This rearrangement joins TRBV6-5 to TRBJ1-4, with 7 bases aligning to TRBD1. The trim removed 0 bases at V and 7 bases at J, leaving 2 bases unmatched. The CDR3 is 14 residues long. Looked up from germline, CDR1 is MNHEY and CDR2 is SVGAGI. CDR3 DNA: TGTGCCAGCAGTTACTCAGGGGGCGGTGAAAAACTGTTTTTT. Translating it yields CASSYSGGGEKLFF.

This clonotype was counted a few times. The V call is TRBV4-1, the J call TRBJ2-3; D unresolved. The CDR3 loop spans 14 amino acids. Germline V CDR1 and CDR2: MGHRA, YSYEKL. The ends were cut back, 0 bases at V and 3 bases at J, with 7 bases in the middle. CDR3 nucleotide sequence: TGCGCCAGCAGCCAAGAACTGGTTACAGATACGCAGTATTTT. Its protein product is CASSQELVTDTQYF.

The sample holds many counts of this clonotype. The CDR3 sequence: CASSFAGVDEQFF. The CDR3 DNA reads TGTGCCAGCAGTTTTGCAGGGGTCGATGAGCAGTTCTTC. The rearrangement uses TRBV28 and TRBJ2-1, with D possibly TRBD1 on 6 matching bases. V lost 3 bases and J lost 8, with 11 bases in between. The CDR3 has 13 residues. Looked up from germline, CDR1 is MDHEN and CDR2 is SYDVKM.

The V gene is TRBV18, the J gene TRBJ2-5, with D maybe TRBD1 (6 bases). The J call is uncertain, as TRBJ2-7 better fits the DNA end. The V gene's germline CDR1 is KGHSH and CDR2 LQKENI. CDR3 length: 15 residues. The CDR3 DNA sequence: TGTGCCAGCTCACCGAGTCCGGACAGCACCTACGAGCAGTACTTC. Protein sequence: CASSPSPDSTYEQYF.

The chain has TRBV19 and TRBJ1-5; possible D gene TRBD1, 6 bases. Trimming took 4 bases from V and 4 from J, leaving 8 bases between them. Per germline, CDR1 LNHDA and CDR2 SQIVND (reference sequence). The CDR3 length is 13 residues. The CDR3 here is CASSTDRNQPQHF. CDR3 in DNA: TGTGCCAGTAGTACGGACAGAAATCAGCCCCAGCATTTT.

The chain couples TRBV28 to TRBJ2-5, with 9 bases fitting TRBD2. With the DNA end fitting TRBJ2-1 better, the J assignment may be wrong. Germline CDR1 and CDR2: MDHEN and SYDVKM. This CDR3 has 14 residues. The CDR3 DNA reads TGTGCCAGCAACCTAGCGGGGACCCAAGAGACCCAGTTCTTC. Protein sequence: CASNLAGTQETQFF.

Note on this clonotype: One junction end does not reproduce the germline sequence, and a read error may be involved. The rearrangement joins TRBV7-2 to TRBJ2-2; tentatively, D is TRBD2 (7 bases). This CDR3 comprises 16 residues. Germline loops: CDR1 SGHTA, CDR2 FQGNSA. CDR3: CASSPQVGGGTGKLFF. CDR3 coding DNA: TGTGCCAGCAGCCCTCAGGTTGGCGGGGGCACCGGGAAGCTGTTTTTT.

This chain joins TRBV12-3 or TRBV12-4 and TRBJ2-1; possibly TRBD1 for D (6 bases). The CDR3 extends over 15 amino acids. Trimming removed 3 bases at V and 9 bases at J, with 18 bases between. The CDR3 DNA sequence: TGTGCCAGCAGTTTGGGCCATGGGGTAGGGGGTGAGCAGTTCTTC. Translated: CASSLGHGVGGEQFF.

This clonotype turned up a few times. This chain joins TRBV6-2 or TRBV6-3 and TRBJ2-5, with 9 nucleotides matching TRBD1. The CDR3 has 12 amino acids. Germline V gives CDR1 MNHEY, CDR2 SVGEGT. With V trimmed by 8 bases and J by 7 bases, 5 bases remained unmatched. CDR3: CASWTGAGTQYF. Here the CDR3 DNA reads TGTGCCAGCTGGACAGGGGCAGGGACCCAGTACTTC.

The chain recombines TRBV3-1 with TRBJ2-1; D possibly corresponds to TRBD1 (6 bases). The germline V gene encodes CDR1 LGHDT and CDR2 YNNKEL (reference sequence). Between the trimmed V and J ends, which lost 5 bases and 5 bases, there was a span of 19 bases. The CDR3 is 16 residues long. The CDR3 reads CASSVGAIGQNNEQFF. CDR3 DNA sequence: TGTGCCAGCAGCGTTGGAGCGATTGGACAGAACAATGAGCAGTTCTTC.

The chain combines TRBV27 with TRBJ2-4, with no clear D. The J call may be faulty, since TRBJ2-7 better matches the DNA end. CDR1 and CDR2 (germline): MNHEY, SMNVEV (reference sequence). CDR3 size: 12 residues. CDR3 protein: CVYRAEAYEQYF. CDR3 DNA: TGTGTGTACCGGGCGGAAGCATACGAGCAGTACTTC.

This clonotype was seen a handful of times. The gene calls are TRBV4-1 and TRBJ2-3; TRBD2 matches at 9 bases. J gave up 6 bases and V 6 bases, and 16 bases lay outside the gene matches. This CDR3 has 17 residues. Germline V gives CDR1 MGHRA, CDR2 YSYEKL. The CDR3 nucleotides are TGCGCCAGCAGTGGGGTAGGCGGGGGGGCCTATCAGGATACGCAGTATTTT. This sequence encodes CASSGVGGGAYQDTQYF.

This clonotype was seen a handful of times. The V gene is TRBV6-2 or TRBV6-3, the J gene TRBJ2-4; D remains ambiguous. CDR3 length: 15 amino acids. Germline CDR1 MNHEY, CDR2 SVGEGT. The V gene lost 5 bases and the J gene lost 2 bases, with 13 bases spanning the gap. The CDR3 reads CASSDLQRTKNIQYF. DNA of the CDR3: TGTGCCAGCAGTGACCTACAGAGGACCAAAAACATTCAGTACTTC.

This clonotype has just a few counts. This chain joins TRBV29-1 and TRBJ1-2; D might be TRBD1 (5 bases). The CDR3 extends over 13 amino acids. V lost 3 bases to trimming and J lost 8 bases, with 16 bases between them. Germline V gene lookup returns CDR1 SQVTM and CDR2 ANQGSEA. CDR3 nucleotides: TGCAGCGTTGATCCGGGGCTCCTGGGCGGCTACACCTTC. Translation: CSVDPGLLGGYTF.

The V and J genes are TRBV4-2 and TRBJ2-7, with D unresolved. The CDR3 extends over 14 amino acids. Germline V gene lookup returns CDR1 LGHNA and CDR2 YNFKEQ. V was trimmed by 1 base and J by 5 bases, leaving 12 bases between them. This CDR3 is CASSQVSPGDEQYF. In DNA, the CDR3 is TGTGCCAGCAGCCAAGTGAGCCCTGGGGACGAGCAGTACTTC.

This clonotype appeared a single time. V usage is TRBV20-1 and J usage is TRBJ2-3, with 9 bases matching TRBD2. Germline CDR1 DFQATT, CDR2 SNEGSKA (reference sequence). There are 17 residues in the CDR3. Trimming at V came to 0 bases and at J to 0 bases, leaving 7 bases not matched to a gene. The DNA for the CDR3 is TGCAGTGCTAGAGATAGTCTAGCGGGGCAAAGCACAGATACGCAGTATTTT. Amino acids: CSARDSLAGQSTDTQYF.

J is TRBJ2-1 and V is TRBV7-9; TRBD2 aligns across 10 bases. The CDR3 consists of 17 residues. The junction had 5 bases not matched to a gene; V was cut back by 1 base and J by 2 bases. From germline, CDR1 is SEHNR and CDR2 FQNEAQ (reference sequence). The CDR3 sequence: CASSLELAGPTYNEQFF. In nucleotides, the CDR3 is TGTGCCAGCAGCTTAGAACTAGCGGGACCGACCTACAATGAGCAGTTCTTC.

For the CDR3, the DNA is TGCGCCAGCAGCTTGGACGTAGGGCGTAGCTACAATGAGCAGTTCTTC. It yields the protein CASSLDVGRSYNEQFF. The V and J genes are TRBV5-1 and TRBJ2-1; D gene unclear. Germline CDR1 is SGHRS and CDR2 is YFSETQ. V shed 0 bases and J shed 3 bases, with 13 bases lying between them. This CDR3 has 16 amino acids.

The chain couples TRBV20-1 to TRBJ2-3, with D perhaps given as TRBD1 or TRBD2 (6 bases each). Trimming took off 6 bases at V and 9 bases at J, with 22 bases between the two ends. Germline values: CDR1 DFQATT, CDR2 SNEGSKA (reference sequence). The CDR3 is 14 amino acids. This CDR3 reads CSAGMGGRGSTQYF. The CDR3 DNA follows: TGCAGTGCAGGAATGGGGGGCCGAGGATCGACGCAGTATTTT.

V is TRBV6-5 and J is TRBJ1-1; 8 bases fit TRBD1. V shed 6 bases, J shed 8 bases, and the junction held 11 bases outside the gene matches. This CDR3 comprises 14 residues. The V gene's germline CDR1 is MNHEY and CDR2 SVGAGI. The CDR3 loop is CASRTGTGTLEAFF. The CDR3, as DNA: TGTGCCAGCAGAACCGGGACAGGTACCCTAGAAGCTTTCTTT.

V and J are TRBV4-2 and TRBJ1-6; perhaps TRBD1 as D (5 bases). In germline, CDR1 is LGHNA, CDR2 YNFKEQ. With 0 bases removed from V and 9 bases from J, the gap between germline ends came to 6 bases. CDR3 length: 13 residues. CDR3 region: CASSQETGSPLHF. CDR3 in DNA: TGTGCCAGCAGCCAAGAAACAGGTTCACCCCTCCACTTT.

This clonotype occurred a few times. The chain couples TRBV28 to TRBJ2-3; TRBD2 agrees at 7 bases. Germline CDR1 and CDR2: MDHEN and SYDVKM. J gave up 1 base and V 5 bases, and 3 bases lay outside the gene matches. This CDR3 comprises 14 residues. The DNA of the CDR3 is TGTGCCAGCAGTACCACTAGCGGCACAGATACGCAGTATTTT. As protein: CASSTTSGTDTQYF.

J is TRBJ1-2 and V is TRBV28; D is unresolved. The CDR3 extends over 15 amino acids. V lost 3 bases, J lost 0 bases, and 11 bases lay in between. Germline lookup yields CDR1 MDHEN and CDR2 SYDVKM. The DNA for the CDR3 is TGTGCCAGCAGTTTTGCTCACCTTACTAACTATGGCTACACCTTC. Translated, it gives CASSFAHLTNYGYTF.

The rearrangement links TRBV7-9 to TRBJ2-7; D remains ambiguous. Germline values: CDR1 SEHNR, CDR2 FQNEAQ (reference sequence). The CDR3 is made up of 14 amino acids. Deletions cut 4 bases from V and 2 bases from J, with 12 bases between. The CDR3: CASSSPQVAYEQYF. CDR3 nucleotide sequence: TGTGCCAGCAGCTCTCCGCAGGTCGCCTACGAGCAGTACTTC. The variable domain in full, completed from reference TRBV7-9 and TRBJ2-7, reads DTGVSQNPRHKITKRGQNVTFRCDPISEHNRLYWYRQTLGQGPEFLTYFQNEAQLEKSRLLSDRFSAERPKGSFSTLEIQRTEQGDSAMYLCASSSPQVAYEQYFGPGTRLTVT.

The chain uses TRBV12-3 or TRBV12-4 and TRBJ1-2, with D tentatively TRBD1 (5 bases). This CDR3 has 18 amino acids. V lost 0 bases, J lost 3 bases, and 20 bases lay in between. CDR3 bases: TGTGCCAGCAGTTTAGCCCGGGGGGTGATGAATGCCCACTATGGCTACACCTTC. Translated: CASSLARGVMNAHYGYTF.

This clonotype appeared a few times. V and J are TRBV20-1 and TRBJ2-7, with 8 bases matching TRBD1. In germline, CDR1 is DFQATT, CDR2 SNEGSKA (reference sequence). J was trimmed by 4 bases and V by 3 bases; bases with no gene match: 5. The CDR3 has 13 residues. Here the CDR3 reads CSARGDRLYEQYF. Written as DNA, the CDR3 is TGCAGTGCTAGGGGGGACAGGCTTTACGAGCAGTACTTC.

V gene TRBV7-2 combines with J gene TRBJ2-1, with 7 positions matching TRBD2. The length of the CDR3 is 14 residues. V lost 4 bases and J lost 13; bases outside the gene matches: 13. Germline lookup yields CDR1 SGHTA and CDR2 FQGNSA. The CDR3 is CASSCQTGGEDQFF. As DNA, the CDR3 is TGTGCCAGCAGCTGCCAAACGGGGGGAGAGGACCAGTTCTTC. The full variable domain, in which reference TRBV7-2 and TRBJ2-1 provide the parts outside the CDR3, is GAGVSQSPSNKVTEKGKDVELRCDPISGHTALYWYRQSLGQGLEFLIYFQGNSAPDKSGLPSDRFSAERTGGSVSTLTIQRTQQEDSAVYLCASSCQTGGEDQFFGPGTRLTVL.